This T cell receptor beta chain was found in a study of T cell responses to AZD1222 COVID-19 vaccine (dated by TCRdb to the early 2020s). Some background on the complete study: TCR sequencing covered fewer than 250 trial participants: 207 given two doses of AZD1222 and about 26 given two doses of MenACWY control vaccine. Enrollment into the trials was organized by age into subgroups of 18-55, 56-69 and 70-plus years, and those subgroups contained approximately 160, 26 and 62 TCR-sequenced participants, respectively. Study-wide conclusions, independent of this receptor: CD4 TCRs associated with the vaccine covered the entire spike protein, and the dominant responses were in regions 160-218 and 743-854. Participants were mostly white British, with more females than males. The authors suggested clonal diversity may have been underestimated. Because no samples from the day 14 peak response were available, repertoires could be characterized only after the peak T cell response. Reportedly, almost half of the unique spike-specific TCRs recognized epitopes lying outside the regions that are mutated in the B.1.351 and B.1.1.7 variants. Spike-specific TCR breadth and depth rose significantly after two AZD1222 doses compared with day 0 and with MenACWY recipients. In the small 56-69-year group, the increase in depth fell short of significance, most likely because of low power. Only six AZD1222 recipients were SARS-CoV-2 seropositive at baseline, limiting conclusions about previously exposed vaccinees.

V loses 1 base of germline sequence and J loses 11 bases, and the interval between the two ends is 20 bases. For CDR1 and CDR2, the germline V gene lists MDHEN and SYDVKM. The CDR3, cysteine through phenylalanine, is 15 amino acids long. The DNA shown is the 45-base CDR3, in frame from base 1. The CDR3 regions of human TCRbeta chains were subjected to immunosequencing. As for the authors' bioinformatics: Repertoire TCRs were checked for matches against a reference library of SARS-CoV-2-specific TCRs that had been generated using the MIRA antigen-specificity platform. Breadth was defined as the fraction of unique TCRs that were SARS-CoV-2-associated. Depth was defined as the fraction of total T cells that were SARS-CoV-2-associated. Using the MIRA data, every spike-specific TCR was mapped to the spike region that the TCR reacted to and assigned to either a CD4 or a CD8 class. Log10-transformed breadth and depth values were compared by one-way ANOVA with Sidak's multiple comparisons tests. Imported from immuneACCESS, the table was reduced by TCRdb to in-frame sequences with V and J called. These copies leave out some clones; in studies compared against another copy, an unresolved V gene accounts for under half, and the cause of the remainder is not known. D and trimming were read from the DNA, whereas the V and J calls and clone size are those reported in that table. This sample is represented by under 150,000 clones; 75% to 90% of them were singletons. Around 4.3% of the sample lies in the top ten.

The sample's time point label, decoded: baseline before first vaccination. In the paper's terms, the treatment or condition label means: meningococcal conjugate vaccine given as trial control. Vaccinee samples came from UK trials COV001 and COV002, including a single-blind randomized controlled phase 2/3 trial of AZD1222 (ChAdOx1 nCoV-19) in healthy adults. Trial participant PBMC samples were collected at day 0 and day 28 after the second dose for TCRbeta chain sequencing. Turning to this clone: Its antigen target is currently unknown. No much larger clone is present one base from it, and per-base qualities are unavailable.

The rearranged chain carries TRBV28 and TRBJ1-1; the D segment could be TRBD1, given 5 matching bases. This sequence originates from an adult in good health. The sequencing used peripheral blood, collected on day 0 of MenACWY control vaccination. The CDR3 region reads CASSLFLRGQEGAFF. The sequenced DNA: TGTGCCAGCAGTTTATTTCTAAGAGGCCAGGAGGGGGCTTTCTTT.